The next 11 T cell receptor beta chains were all read from a single sample in a study of blood T cell repertoires in COVID-19. The data were produced by immunoSEQ multiplex PCR, yet TCRdb's version contains in-frame clones alone and is incomplete. Of some 330,000 clones listed, about nine tenths were seen once; the top ten hold about 4%. Material: PBMCs or T cells enriched from blood (not recorded which). The source is a man aged 25-40 years who had recovered from COVID-19.

This clone has ten or more counts. This rearrangement joins TRBV6-1 to TRBJ1-6, with 9 bases identical to TRBD1. Germline loops: CDR1 MNHNS, CDR2 SASEGT. The CDR3 contains 15 residues. V trimming: 2 bases; J trimming: 9 bases; junction bases outside the gene matches: 5. CDR3 amino acids: CASSEWETGGSPLHF. The DNA of the CDR3 is TGTGCCAGCAGTGAATGGGAGACAGGGGGTTCACCCCTCCACTTT.

This sequence joins TRBV2 and TRBJ2-3, with 8 bases that match TRBD2. Unmatched junction bases numbered 15, after V lost 5 bases and J lost 8 bases. The CDR3 loop spans 16 amino acids. Germline-derived CDR1 and CDR2 are SNHLY and FYNNEI. The CDR3 loop is CASSPGGGRSLSTQYF. CDR3 DNA: TGTGCCAGCAGTCCTGGGGGCGGGAGGAGTCTGAGTACGCAGTATTTT.

The chain has TRBV12-3 or TRBV12-4 and TRBJ2-7; D is unresolved. Trimming stripped 6 bases from V and 2 bases from J, with 11 bases between. The length of the CDR3 is 13 residues. The CDR3 is CASSQATTYEQYF. CDR3 bases: TGTGCCAGCAGCCAGGCGACAACCTACGAGCAGTACTTC.

This chain links TRBV28 with TRBJ1-1; 8 bases align to TRBD1. CDR3 length: 14 amino acids. V was pared by 3 bases and J by 4 bases, with 4 bases of the junction left unmatched. CDR1 and CDR2 (germline): MDHEN, SYDVKM. The chain's CDR3 is CASSFSQGATEAFF. As DNA, the CDR3 is TGTGCCAGCAGTTTTAGCCAGGGGGCCACTGAAGCTTTCTTT.

This clone was observed a single time. The V gene is TRBV7-8, the J gene TRBJ1-5, with D possibly being TRBD1 (5 bases). The germline V and J ends were trimmed by 1 base and 2 bases, with 15 bases remaining between them. CDR1 is SGHVS and CDR2 is FQNEAQ in the germline V gene. The CDR3 has 17 amino acids. The CDR3 sequence is CASSLGARVEGNQPQHF. CDR3 in DNA: TGTGCCAGCAGCTTAGGCGCCAGGGTGGAAGGCAATCAGCCCCAGCATTTT.

The V and J genes are TRBV18 and TRBJ1-2, with TRBD1 as a possible D gene (6 bases). The CDR3 runs 14 residues. V was pared by 1 base and J by 7 bases, with 13 bases between. Germline V CDR1 and CDR2: KGHSH, LQKENI. The CDR3 DNA reads TGTGCCAGCTCACCACTGAAACAGGGTGGTGGCTACACCTTC. As protein: CASSPLKQGGGYTF.

The chain recombines TRBV7-9 with TRBJ2-1; 9 positions agree with TRBD2. V trimming: 2 bases; J trimming: 6 bases; junction bases outside the gene matches: 5. CDR3 length: 15 residues. Per the germline V gene, CDR1 is SEHNR and CDR2 is FQNEAQ (reference sequence). The CDR3: CASSLYAGGFNEQFF. The CDR3 coding sequence is TGTGCCAGCAGCTTATATGCGGGAGGGTTCAATGAGCAGTTCTTC.

This clone was counted a few times. This chain joins TRBV6-5 and TRBJ2-2, with TRBD1 matching over 8 bases. The J segment lost 4 bases and the V segment lost 6 bases, leaving 7 bases of the junction unmatched. The CDR3 consists of 15 residues. In germline, CDR1 is MNHEY, CDR2 SVGAGI. Written as DNA, the CDR3 is TGTGCCAGCAGCCAGGACAGGGCCGGCACCGGGGAGCTGTTTTTT. Translated, it gives CASSQDRAGTGELFF.

J is TRBJ2-7 and V is TRBV29-1, with TRBD1 identical over 12 bases. This CDR3 is 15 amino acids long. The germline V gene has CDR1 SQVTM and CDR2 ANQGSEA. Losses at the gene ends were 4 bases for V and 7 bases for J; bases not matched to a gene: 11. CDR3 DNA sequence: TGCAGCGTTGTATGTAAGGGACAGGGGGCGCGGGAGCAGTACTTC. It translates to CSVVCKGQGAREQYF.

This chain joins TRBV27 and TRBJ1-6; 9 positions match TRBD1. V dropped 6 bases and J dropped 6; count of bases not matched to a gene: 12. The CDR3 length is 17 residues. In germline, CDR1 is MNHEY, CDR2 SMNVEV (reference sequence). The CDR3 region is CASSSIPRTGANSPLHF. CDR3 nucleotide sequence: TGTGCCAGCAGCTCAATTCCCCGGACAGGGGCTAATTCACCCCTCCACTTT.

This chain links TRBV7-8 with TRBJ2-7, with D maybe TRBD1 (5 bases). The CDR3 runs 16 residues. Trimming took 3 bases from V and 2 from J, leaving 17 bases between them. CDR1 is SGHVS and CDR2 is FQNEAQ in the germline V gene. CDR3 loop: CASSFGARLDPYEQYF. The CDR3, as DNA: TGTGCCAGCAGCTTTGGGGCAAGACTGGATCCCTACGAGCAGTACTTC.